This T cell receptor beta chain was sequenced for a study of naive and memory T cell subsets (TCRdb year 2017). Regarding the research as a whole: An open-source, UMI-based TCR alpha and beta sequencing pipeline was applied to sorted naive and memory peripheral blood T cell subsets. RNA was DNase-treated and reverse transcribed with TCR constant-region primers, mostly using SuperScript III. Complete agreement was observed between the functional CMV T cell responses and the IgG serology results.

TCR alpha and beta chain libraries were amplified separately from the second PCR step onward. To determine each donor's CMV status, fresh PBMCs were stimulated overnight with CMV viral lysate, and IFNgamma production from CD4+ T cells was then assessed. CD4 T cells were positively selected using Miltenyi beads, after which CD8 T cells were positively selected from the CD4-negative fraction. Cells stained for CD3, CD4, CD8, CD45RA, CD27 and a live/dead dye were sorted on a BD Aria II into four subsets by CD45RA and CD27. A few healthy volunteers provided blood, and each donor's sample was split into CD4 and CD8 T cells and then further divided into four differentiation subsets. Around 130 ml of peripheral blood was drawn per donor, and PBMC were isolated by Ficoll-Paque PLUS density-gradient centrifugation. The sorted cells were lysed in RLT buffer, after which RNA was extracted using a Qiagen RNeasy kit and kept at -80 degrees C.

This clonotype was seen a few times. Its antigen is unknown. The junction departs from the called germline gene at one end, perhaps through a read error. Study-wide findings and limitations: TCR abundance followed a power law whose exponent differed between naive and memory subsets but was consistent across the three individuals. The repertoire findings for the naive and memory subsets could not be validated against a ground truth, as none was available. RNA-based TCR counts may be affected by expression changes linked to T cell activation and differentiation. Gini index rose and Shannon and inverse Simpson diversity fell from naive through CM, EM and EMRA in both CD4 and CD8 cells. Each clonotype was defined as a single alpha or beta chain sequence rather than as a paired alpha/beta receptor. After error correction, over 95% of naive TCR sequences appeared only once, giving much steeper abundance distributions than memory subsets.

Library preparation used UMI-ligation and nested PCR. The beta constant-region primer was an equimolar mix of two oligonucleotides covering both TRBC1 and TRBC2. Four rounds of PCR were used to amplify ligated cDNA, with nested alpha and beta constant-region primers being used together with the SP2 primer. T4 RNA ligase 1 ligated a single-stranded oligonucleotide carrying the SP2 primer and a 12-nucleotide UMI to the cDNA 3' end. Incubation of the ligation reaction was carried out at 16 degrees C for about 19-25 hours. To avoid over-amplification, PCR2 was usually performed as a SYBR Green qPCR and halted once a predetermined threshold was reached. Agencourt AMPure XP magnetic beads were used for all purifications after the first. Libraries were quantified by Qubit and checked on a TapeStation, with a main peak expected near 650 bp. Pooled libraries were sequenced on an Illumina MiSeq with v2 2x251 paired-end kits, typically giving roughly 0.95-2.1 million reads per sample. Each sample library was pooled at 4 nM, and roughly 4.5-7% PhiX was included to improve cluster recognition. In the paper's pipeline: Using tag matching that tolerated one base-pair mismatch, Decombinator assigned V and J genes to FASTQ reads that had been processed by Demultiplexor. Collapsinator used UMIs to correct both sequencing errors and frequency errors arising from PCR heterogeneity. CDR3Translator translated TCRs and extracted CDR3s from the conserved cysteine to the FGXG phenylalanine, flagging non-productive sequences. Gini, Shannon entropy and inverse Simpson indices were computed after subsampling the repertoires to the same number of UMI-defined TCRs. Within the linear range, a power law was fitted by maximum likelihood to the distributions of clonotype abundance. When run on a single naive CD8 sample, MIGEC and the pipeline yielded similar UMI counts, similar unique TCR numbers and similar clonal distributions. The repertoires were searched for approximately 7,000 CMV-associated CDR3 sequences that had been compiled from VDJdb and a published dataset. Using fastp at Q25 and MiXCR, TCRdb reprocessed the public reads and kept productive beta chains. CDR3 protein sequences are deduplicated, and each keeps its most common genes and DNA. The V and J calls shown here were made by TCRdb, not taken from the authors' results. For this sample the table gives some 110,000 distinct CDR3 sequences, of which approximately 37% were detected only once. Less than 1% of the sample belongs to the ten largest clones.

The CDR3 holds 13 amino acids from the cysteine to the phenylalanine. Here the CDR3 DNA is all that survives: 39 bases in frame from base 1. The germline V gene encodes CDR1 SNHLY and CDR2 FYNNEI. The chain joins TRBV2 to TRBJ2-7; the junction holds 10 bases that match TRBD1. The sequencing sample was made of central memory CD4+ T cells from blood. The cell subset or site label, as the study defines it: central memory, CD45RA- CD27+. This receptor was taken from a human donor in good health. CDR3 protein: CATKTGGSHEQYF. The DNA sequence reads TGTGCCACCAAGACAGGGGGCTCCCACGAGCAGTACTTC.